The entry below gives a single T cell receptor beta chain sequence along with its context. The data stem from a study of early T cells in non-severe SARS-CoV-2 infection. Individual cDNA molecules received unique molecular identifiers during library preparation. TCRdb re-called the 5' RACE reads with MiXCR, one entry per CDR3 protein. This table has about 44,000 distinct CDR3 sequences, 20% to 25% appearing once. Germline lookup yields CDR1 DFQATT and CDR2 SNEGSKA (reference sequence). This CDR3 contains 12 residues. V dropped 2 bases and J dropped 7 bases, with 11 bases sitting between them. This TCR derives from an adult who was a healthcare worker with PCR-confirmed SARS-CoV-2 infection or an uninfected control (not recorded which). The source was whole blood, collected at baseline. This rearrangement joins TRBV20-1 to TRBJ2-5, with D uncertain. The CDR3 is CSARLLEGTQYF. In DNA form, the CDR3 reads TGCAGTGCTAGACTGCTTGAAGGGACCCAGTACTTC.